The 22 T cell receptor beta chains below were found in one sample sequenced in a study of beta chain features in type 1 diabetes. Expressed TCRB transcripts were sequenced after all isolated RNA was converted to cDNA. Sequenced by immunoSEQ multiplex PCR; TCRdb stores in-frame clones only, minus some. The data contain more than 250,000 clones, about 15% of them seen just once; the ten biggest clones take up around 0.015%. Regarding the study as a whole: In all four CD4+ subsets, TCRB CDR3 length was significantly, moderately reduced in type 1 diabetes.

What these receptors recognize is not known. Sequences were obtained from naive CD4+ T cells from blood. The receptors stem from a man between 18 and 35 years old with type 1 diabetes.

The chain is built from TRBV11-2 and TRBJ2-7; 10 nucleotides align to TRBD1. J was trimmed by 6 bases and V by 3 bases; bases with no gene match: 8. Germline V gene lookup returns CDR1 SGHAT and CDR2 FQNNGV. The CDR3 consists of 15 residues. Here the CDR3 DNA reads TGTGCCAGCAGCTTTAAGCCCGGGACAGGGGCCGAGCAGTACTTC. This encodes CASSFKPGTGAEQYF.

This clone came up a few times. The chain has TRBV30 and TRBJ2-7; the D gene is possibly TRBD1 (6 bases). This CDR3 contains 11 residues. The V gene lost 0 bases and the J gene lost 11 bases, with 11 bases spanning the gap. Per the germline V gene, CDR1 is GTSNPN and CDR2 is SVGIG (reference sequence). The CDR3 DNA reads TGTGCCTGGAGTGTGGGACAATGGAAGTACTTC. It specifies CAWSVGQWKYF.

The V call is TRBV5-5, the J call TRBJ2-3, with a possible D match to TRBD1 (6 bases). The germline V gene has CDR1 SGHKS and CDR2 YYEKEE (reference sequence). The CDR3 is 14 amino acids. The V gene lost 7 bases and the J gene lost 1 base, with 13 bases spanning the gap. CDR3 in amino acids: CASGRQEGTDTQYF. The CDR3 DNA reads TGTGCCAGCGGACGACAGGAGGGCACAGATACGCAGTATTTT. Variable domain in full (rest from reference TRBV5-5 and TRBJ2-3): DAGVTQSPTHLIKTRGQQVTLRCSPISGHKSVSWYQQVLGQGPQFIFQYYEKEERGRGNFPDRFSARQFPNYSSELNVNALLLGDSALYLCASGRQEGTDTQYFGPGTRLTVL.

The chain combines TRBV30 with TRBJ2-7; the D gene is possibly TRBD2 (5 bases). Germline V lookup: CDR1 GTSNPN, CDR2 SVGIG (reference sequence). V was shortened by 4 bases and J by 3 bases, with 13 bases between the two germline ends. The CDR3 is 13 amino acids. Here the CDR3 DNA reads TGTGCCTGGACCATAAGAGAGGGCTACGAGCAGTACTTC. Protein sequence: CAWTIREGYEQYF.

V and J are TRBV5-1 and TRBJ2-5; 7 bases agree with TRBD1. CDR1 and CDR2 from the germline V gene are SGHRS and YFSETQ. With 2 bases clipped from V and 0 bases from J, the junction kept 1 base outside the gene matches. The CDR3 covers 14 residues. CDR3 sequence: CASSLQGYQETQYF. The CDR3 DNA follows: TGCGCCAGCAGCTTACAGGGGTACCAAGAGACCCAGTACTTC.

The gene calls are TRBV5-1 and TRBJ2-7, with 8 bases fitting TRBD1. Losses at the gene ends were 4 bases for V and 0 bases for J; bases not matched to a gene: 12. The CDR3 spans 17 residues. CDR1 and CDR2 (germline): SGHRS, YFSETQ. In DNA form, the CDR3 reads TGCGCCAGCAGCCAGCCGTCCGGGACAGGAAGCTCCTACGAGCAGTACTTC. This translates into CASSQPSGTGSSYEQYF. The whole variable domain, remainder taken from reference TRBV5-1 and TRBJ2-7, is KAGVTQTPRYLIKTRGQQVTLSCSPISGHRSVSWYQQTPGQGLQFLFEYFSETQRNKGNFPGRFSGRQFSNSRSEMNVSTLELGDSALYLCASSQPSGTGSSYEQYFGPGTRLTVT.

This clone appeared a few times. The V and J genes are TRBV29-1 and TRBJ2-1; 12 bases are shared with TRBD2. V lost 4 bases to trimming and J lost 4 bases; unmatched junction nucleotides: 2. Germline CDR1 SQVTM, CDR2 ANQGSEA. There are 14 residues in the CDR3. The CDR3 nucleotides read TGCAGCGTTGCGGGACTAGCGGGTTACAATGAGCAGTTCTTC. Protein: CSVAGLAGYNEQFF.

The J gene is TRBJ1-1, the V gene TRBV30; D call uncertain. V lost 1 base, J lost 3 bases, and 9 bases lay in between. There are 13 residues in the CDR3. In germline, CDR1 is GTSNPN, CDR2 SVGIG (reference sequence). As DNA, the CDR3 is TGTGCCTGGAGTGGGCGGGGAGACACTGAAGCTTTCTTT. Residues: CAWSGRGDTEAFF.

This clone was seen a handful of times. The chain carries TRBV4-3 and TRBJ2-5; perhaps TRBD2 as D (6 bases). The CDR3 loop spans 14 amino acids. Trimming removed 1 base at V and 5 bases at J, with 11 bases between. Germline V lookup: CDR1 LGHNA, CDR2 YSLEER. The CDR3: CASSQVPSGETQYF. CDR3 sequence (DNA): TGCGCCAGCAGCCAAGTCCCGAGCGGGGAGACCCAGTACTTC.

V usage is TRBV10-3 and J usage is TRBJ1-6, with D possibly matching TRBD1 (5 bases). The V and J ends lost 5 bases and 16 bases respectively, with 15 bases between them. CDR3 size: 12 residues. Germline CDR1 ENHRY, CDR2 SYGVKD. The CDR3 spells CAISSPGLKLHF. Here the CDR3 DNA reads TGTGCCATCAGTTCTCCGGGACTCAAACTCCACTTT.

This clone came up a few times. The rearrangement links TRBV5-1 to TRBJ2-1; 10 nucleotides align to TRBD2. The junction had 10 bases not matched to a gene; V was cut back by 0 bases and J by 10 bases. The CDR3 runs to 16 residues. Germline V lookup: CDR1 SGHRS, CDR2 YFSETQ. DNA of the CDR3: TGCGCCAGCAGCTTGGATCCAGCGGGAGGGCCTCAGGAGCAGTTCTTC. Translated, it gives CASSLDPAGGPQEQFF.

This clone came up a few times. This chain links TRBV28 with TRBJ2-7; a weak D match, TRBD2 (5 bases). V lost 7 bases and J 3 bases, leaving 13 bases between the germline ends. Looked up from germline, CDR1 is MDHEN and CDR2 is SYDVKM. This CDR3 has 13 residues. CDR3 protein: CASIRGKDYEQYF. The CDR3 coding sequence is TGTGCCAGCATTAGAGGGAAGGACTACGAGCAGTACTTC.

This clone was counted only a few times. The chain employs TRBV30 and TRBJ1-5; D is unresolved. Germline CDR1 and CDR2: GTSNPN and SVGIG (reference sequence). The V end was cut by 1 base, the J end by 4 bases, with 8 bases between. There are 13 residues in the CDR3. DNA of the CDR3: TGTGCCTGGAGTGGACACATAAATCAGCCCCAGCATTTT. Translated, it gives CAWSGHINQPQHF. The complete variable domain, with remaining parts taken from reference TRBV30 and TRBJ1-5, reads SQTIHQWPATLVQPVGSPLSLECTVEGTSNPNLYWYRQAAGRGLQLLFYSVGIGQISSEVPQNLSASRPQDRQFILSSKKLLLSDSGFYLCAWSGHINQPQHFGDGTRLSIL.

J is TRBJ2-5 and V is TRBV10-3, with 8 bases aligning to TRBD2. Germline-derived CDR1 and CDR2 are ENHRY and SYGVKD. CDR3 length equals 15 residues. With 0 bases clipped from V and 3 bases from J, the junction kept 3 bases outside the gene matches. The CDR3 reads CAISESSTSEETQYF. Written as DNA, the CDR3 is TGTGCCATCAGTGAGTCGTCGACTAGCGAAGAGACCCAGTACTTC.

This clone was observed a few times. The chain has TRBV14 and TRBJ2-7, with D perhaps TRBD2 (5 bases). The germline gives CDR1 SGHDN, CDR2 FVKESK. V lost 4 bases and J lost 4, with 14 bases in between. The length of the CDR3 is 14 residues. CDR3 region: CASSRGELIYEQYF. CDR3 DNA: TGTGCCAGCAGCCGTGGGGAGTTGATATACGAGCAGTACTTC.

CDR3 amino acids: CASRDRVLHGYTF. The CDR3 nucleotides are TGTGCCAGCAGAGACAGGGTACTTCATGGCTACACCTTC. This chain connects TRBV27 to TRBJ1-2; 7 nucleotides agree with TRBD1. There are 13 residues in the CDR3. Germline assignment: CDR1 MNHEY and CDR2 SMNVEV (reference sequence). After removal of 6 bases from V and 6 bases from J, the junction contained 7 bases not matched to a gene.

This clone showed up just a few times. This chain uses TRBV5-1 with TRBJ2-5; D is undetermined. This CDR3 is built from 12 residues. The V end lost 4 bases, the J end lost 0 bases, and 4 bases lay between the germline ends. Germline V lookup: CDR1 SGHRS, CDR2 YFSETQ. This CDR3 is CASSQYQETQYF. The CDR3 DNA reads TGCGCCAGCAGCCAGTACCAAGAGACCCAGTACTTC. Looking up the rest from reference TRBV5-1 and TRBJ2-5 gives the full variable domain: KAGVTQTPRYLIKTRGQQVTLSCSPISGHRSVSWYQQTPGQGLQFLFEYFSETQRNKGNFPGRFSGRQFSNSRSEMNVSTLELGDSALYLCASSQYQETQYFGPGTRLLVL.

The V call is TRBV5-6, the J call TRBJ2-7; 8 positions agree with TRBD1. The CDR3 consists of 13 residues. Germline CDR1 SGHDT, CDR2 YYEEEE. With 1 base clipped from V and 9 bases from J, the junction kept 6 bases outside the gene matches. This chain's CDR3 is CASSLQLGQVQYF. CDR3 bases: TGTGCCAGCAGCTTGCAACTGGGACAGGTGCAGTACTTC.

The chain employs TRBV5-1 and TRBJ1-4; D is possibly TRBD1 (6 bases). The germline CDR1 and CDR2 sequences are SGHRS and YFSETQ. Trimming removed 1 base at V and 2 bases at J, with 9 bases between. This CDR3 is 15 amino acids long. The CDR3 DNA reads as TGCGCCAGCAGCTTGACAGGGCCCACTAATGAAAAACTGTTTTTT. This codes for CASSLTGPTNEKLFF.

This clone occurred a few times. The rearrangement joins TRBV7-2 to TRBJ1-3, with D unclear. V was shortened by 1 base and J by 1 base, with 5 bases between the two germline ends. The CDR3 extends over 14 amino acids. Germline CDR1 SGHTA, CDR2 FQGNSA. CDR3 loop: CASSLVESGNTIYF. The CDR3 DNA follows: TGTGCCAGCAGCTTAGTAGAGTCTGGAAACACCATATATTTT.

This clone was seen only a few times. CDR3 loop: CAWSKGQRTDTQYF. The CDR3 nucleotides are TGTGCCTGGAGTAAGGGACAGCGCACAGATACGCAGTATTTT. The chain carries TRBV30 and TRBJ2-3; the match to TRBD1 covers 7 bases. Germline trimming cut 2 bases from V and 1 base from J; bases unmatched to any gene: 3. The CDR3 has 14 amino acids. Germline V gene sequence: CDR1 GTSNPN, CDR2 SVGIG (reference sequence).

This clone came up a few times. CDR3 loop: CASSFSGGSYEQYF. The CDR3 region has the DNA TGTGCCAGCAGCTTTTCAGGGGGCTCCTACGAGCAGTACTTC. The chain recombines TRBV7-9 with TRBJ2-7; 7 positions agree with TRBD1. V gave up 3 bases and J gave up 0 bases; unmatched junction bases: 2. Germline CDR1 is SEHNR and CDR2 is FQNEAQ (reference sequence). CDR3 size: 14 residues.